Following are 31 T cell receptor beta chains from one sample sequenced in a study of identical twins. From the 5' RACE reads, TCRdb called clonotypes with MiXCR, one entry per CDR3 protein. Of 420,000 or so distinct CDR3 sequences detected, approximately 17% appear once; the ten largest clones hold 9.5% to 15%. The specimen was naive T cells sorted from blood. The origin of the receptors is a man aged 50-60 years in good health.

Regarding this clonotype: One junction end disagrees with the germline gene, perhaps due to a read error. The gene calls are TRBV20-1 and TRBJ2-2; D remains unclear. The CDR3 runs 13 residues. Germline lookup yields CDR1 DFQATT and CDR2 SNEGSKA (reference sequence). In nucleotides, the CDR3 is TGCAGTGCCAGAGACTGGGACACCGGGGAGCTGTTTTTT. Residues: CSARDWDTGELFF.

CDR3 amino acids: CASRQHGSNEKLFF. CDR3 nucleotide sequence: TGTGCCAGCAGACAACACGGAAGCAATGAAAAACTGTTTTTT. This sequence joins TRBV6-1 and TRBJ1-4, with D hard to call. Between the trimmed V and J ends, which lost 6 bases and 5 bases, there was a span of 13 bases. CDR3 length equals 14 residues. Looked up from germline, CDR1 is MNHNS and CDR2 is SASEGT.

This clonotype was seen at least ten times. The genes are TRBV27 and TRBJ2-1, with D hard to call. V was shortened by 2 bases and J by 0 bases, with 14 bases between the two germline ends. Germline V gene lookup returns CDR1 MNHEY and CDR2 SMNVEV (reference sequence). This CDR3 is 17 amino acids long. CDR3 nucleotides: TGTGCCAGCAGTTTAGGTCCAGCGCCGAGCTCCTACAATGAGCAGTTCTTC. As protein: CASSLGPAPSSYNEQFF.

This clonotype was counted between two and nine times. The chain joins TRBV20-1 to TRBJ1-2; no firm D call. This CDR3 is 11 amino acids long. V lost 4 bases to trimming and J lost 7 bases, with 10 bases between them. CDR1 and CDR2 from the germline V gene are DFQATT and SNEGSKA (reference sequence). As DNA, the CDR3 is TGCAGTGCTACGGACGGAGCTGGCTACACCTTC. Encoded protein: CSATDGAGYTF.

The chain uses TRBV9 and TRBJ2-2; TRBD2 matches at 9 bases. After removal of 0 bases from V and 3 bases from J, the junction contained 9 bases not matched to a gene. The length of the CDR3 is 18 residues. Germline assignment: CDR1 SGDLS and CDR2 YYNGEE. CDR3 in amino acids: CASSVGSSGGTYTGELFF. CDR3 nucleotides: TGTGCCAGCAGCGTAGGTAGTAGCGGGGGAACGTACACCGGGGAGCTGTTTTTT.

This clonotype was counted between two and nine times. This chain links TRBV20-1 with TRBJ2-1; TRBD1 agrees at 9 bases. This CDR3 is 19 amino acids long. In germline, CDR1 is DFQATT, CDR2 SNEGSKA (reference sequence). The J segment lost 5 bases and the V segment lost 3 bases, leaving 20 bases of the junction unmatched. CDR3 loop: CSASAGTGTDGTGHNEQFF. The CDR3 DNA sequence: TGCAGTGCTAGCGCCGGGACAGGGACCGATGGCACGGGCCACAATGAGCAGTTCTTC.

The rearrangement uses TRBV11-3 and TRBJ1-1, with 9 bases aligning to TRBD1. Germline V gene lookup returns CDR1 SGHNT and CDR2 YENEEA. This CDR3 region has 14 residues. Germline trimming cut 5 bases from V and 4 bases from J; bases unmatched to any gene: 5. CDR3 bases: TGTGCCAGCAGCAAGGGACAGGGACCCACTGAAGCTTTCTTT. This codes for CASSKGQGPTEAFF. Supplemented by reference TRBV11-3 and TRBJ1-1, the full variable domain reads EAGVVQSPRYKIIEKKQPVAFWCNPISGHNTLYWYLQNLGQGPELLIRYENEEAVDDSQLPKDRFSAERLKGVDSTLKIQPAELGDSAVYLCASSKGQGPTEAFFGQGTRLTVV.

This clonotype was recorded many times. The V gene is TRBV12-3 or TRBV12-4, the J gene TRBJ1-1; D perhaps matches TRBD1 (6 bases). The CDR3 loop spans 14 amino acids. V was trimmed by 2 bases and J by 1 base, leaving 8 bases between them. The CDR3 DNA reads as TGTGCCAGCAGTTTAAGACAGGAGAACACTGAAGCTTTCTTT. This gives the protein CASSLRQENTEAFF.

In this sample, this clonotype turned up a few times. V gene TRBV27 combines with J gene TRBJ1-5; D gene uncertain. The V end was cut by 7 bases, the J end by 2 bases, with 15 bases between. The CDR3 length is 15 residues. Germline V gene data show CDR1 as MNHEY and CDR2 as SMNVEV (reference sequence). The CDR3 here is CASKSDNTGNQPQHF. CDR3 sequence (DNA): TGTGCCAGCAAAAGTGACAATACGGGCAATCAGCCCCAGCATTTT.

This clonotype was picked up many times. The V and J genes are TRBV12-3 or TRBV12-4 and TRBJ2-5; D ambiguous. With 5 bases removed from V and 5 bases from J, the gap between germline ends came to 12 bases. The CDR3 has 13 residues. The CDR3 DNA follows: TGTGCCAGCAGTCCATCCCCAGCGGAGACCCAGTACTTC. It is translated as CASSPSPAETQYF.

DNA of the CDR3: TGCGCCAGCAGCCATAAGGGGATCGATGAGCAGTTCTTC. Translation: CASSHKGIDEQFF. The chain uses TRBV4-1 and TRBJ2-1; D is perhaps TRBD1 (5 bases). From germline, CDR1 is MGHRA and CDR2 YSYEKL. CDR3 length: 13 amino acids. V dropped 3 bases and J dropped 8 bases, with 11 bases sitting between them.

The genes are TRBV5-1 and TRBJ2-5; unclear D gene. The CDR3 has 12 residues. Germline CDR1 reads SGHRS; CDR2 reads YFSETQ. The V end lost 4 bases, the J end lost 5 bases, and 9 bases lay between the germline ends. CDR3 in amino acids: CASSGSRETQYF. DNA for the CDR3: TGCGCCAGCAGCGGCTCGCGGGAGACCCAGTACTTC. The complete variable domain, with remaining parts taken from reference TRBV5-1 and TRBJ2-5, reads KAGVTQTPRYLIKTRGQQVTLSCSPISGHRSVSWYQQTPGQGLQFLFEYFSETQRNKGNFPGRFSGRQFSNSRSEMNVSTLELGDSALYLCASSGSRETQYFGPGTRLLVL.

This clonotype was seen repeatedly, ten times or more. The chain links TRBV4-3 to TRBJ2-7, with D uncertain. The CDR3 totals 17 residues. CDR1 LGHNA and CDR2 YSLEER come from the germline V gene. With 0 bases removed from V and 3 bases from J, the gap between germline ends came to 18 bases. The chain's CDR3 is CASSQDWSQRHHYEQYF. The DNA for the CDR3 is TGCGCCAGCAGCCAAGATTGGTCGCAGAGGCACCACTACGAGCAGTACTTC.

The rearrangement links TRBV24-1 to TRBJ1-1; D uncertain. Per germline, CDR1 KGHDR and CDR2 SFDVKD. V was trimmed by 3 bases and J by 1 base, leaving 5 bases between them. The CDR3 runs 13 residues. For the CDR3, the DNA is TGTGCCACCAGTGATCGGGGGAACACTGAAGCTTTCTTT. As protein: CATSDRGNTEAFF.

There are many counts of this clonotype. The chain uses TRBV27 and TRBJ1-5; no reliable D call. CDR1 and CDR2 from the germline V gene are MNHEY and SMNVEV (reference sequence). The length of the CDR3 is 12 residues. The V end was cut by 8 bases, the J end by 5 bases, with 10 bases between. In nucleotides, the CDR3 is TGTGCCAGCGAGATAGGGCATCAGCCCCAGCATTTT. As protein: CASEIGHQPQHF.

This chain joins TRBV7-2 and TRBJ2-3; D is undetermined. V shed 1 base and J shed 4 bases, with 18 bases lying between them. The CDR3 extends over 17 amino acids. CDR1 and CDR2 from the germline V gene are SGHTA and FQGNSA. Here the CDR3 reads CASSLVSGAGRADTQYF. The DNA for the CDR3 is TGTGCCAGCAGCTTAGTGTCCGGTGCTGGAAGGGCAGATACGCAGTATTTT.

Many counts were recorded for this clonotype. The CDR3 loop is CASSLVPGFNSYNEQFF. As DNA, the CDR3 is TGTGCCAGCAGCTTAGTTCCAGGTTTCAACTCCTACAATGAGCAGTTCTTC. The chain links TRBV7-6 to TRBJ2-1; D is unresolved. V dropped 1 base and J dropped 0 bases, with 13 bases sitting between them. The CDR3 consists of 17 residues. The germline CDR1 and CDR2 sequences are SGHVS and FNYEAQ.

This clonotype was seen ten or more times. The gene calls are TRBV10-3 and TRBJ2-5; TRBD1 matches at 9 bases. V dropped 6 bases and J dropped 5; count of bases not matched to a gene: 7. CDR1 is ENHRY, CDR2 SYGVKD, per germline. The CDR3 spans 14 residues. CDR3 sequence: CAISIQGAGETQYF. The CDR3 bases are TGTGCCATCAGCATACAGGGGGCAGGTGAGACCCAGTACTTC.

This chain uses TRBV5-1 with TRBJ2-7, with D unclear. The CDR3 extends over 15 amino acids. Trimming pared 1 base from V and 5 bases from J, leaving 16 bases between. Germline V gene data show CDR1 as SGHRS and CDR2 as YFSETQ. CDR3: CASSLSASPQHEQYF. The CDR3 DNA reads as TGCGCCAGCAGCTTGTCGGCTAGTCCTCAACACGAGCAGTACTTC.

This clonotype was observed a handful of times. The chain is built from TRBV7-8 and TRBJ2-5; no clear D. The V and J ends lost 0 bases and 4 bases respectively, with 9 bases between them. Germline loops: CDR1 SGHVS, CDR2 FQNEAQ. This CDR3 comprises 14 residues. Written as DNA, the CDR3 is TGTGCCAGCAGCTTAGCTGTCGATGTAGAGACCCAGTACTTC. It is translated as CASSLAVDVETQYF.

V and J are TRBV11-2 and TRBJ2-2; D might be TRBD1 (6 bases). The CDR3 sequence is 18 residues long. Trimming removed 0 bases at V and 3 bases at J, with 17 bases between. The germline V gene encodes CDR1 SGHAT and CDR2 FQNNGV. DNA of the CDR3: TGTGCCAGCAGCTTAGACCCAGTCGGTCAGGGGTACACCGGGGAGCTGTTTTTT. Its protein product is CASSLDPVGQGYTGELFF.

About this clonotype: This may come from a read error, since a much larger clone is one base off. The chain employs TRBV12-3 or TRBV12-4 and TRBJ1-4; the D gene is possibly TRBD1 (5 bases). Trimming shortened V by 10 bases and J by 8 bases, and 23 bases separated the two germline ends. CDR3 length equals 15 residues. CDR3: CAITPGSRVIEKLFF. For the CDR3, the DNA is TGTGCCATCACTCCCGGGAGCAGGGTCATCGAAAAACTGTTTTTT.

This clonotype was seen just once. This rearrangement joins TRBV7-8 to TRBJ2-1; weak D call: TRBD1 (5 bases). From germline, CDR1 is SGHVS and CDR2 FQNEAQ. V was clipped by 5 bases and J by 0 bases, with 17 bases between them. The CDR3 contains 17 residues. For the CDR3, the DNA is TGTGCCAGCAGCCCCCATGGGCAGGGCGGCTCCTACAATGAGCAGTTCTTC. It encodes CASSPHGQGGSYNEQFF. The full variable domain, with the rest looked up from reference TRBV7-8 and TRBJ2-1, is GAGVSQSPRYKVAKRGQDVALRCDPISGHVSLFWYQQALGQGPEFLTYFQNEAQLDKSGLPSDRFFAERPEGSVSTLKIQRTQQEDSAVYLCASSPHGQGGSYNEQFFGPGTRLTVL.

The chain links TRBV20-1 to TRBJ2-1; D is uncertain. This CDR3 spans 15 amino acids. V was clipped by 0 bases and J by 9 bases, with 18 bases between them. CDR1 DFQATT and CDR2 SNEGSKA come from the germline V gene (reference sequence). The CDR3 reads CSARDLPGINSEQFF. The CDR3 nucleotides are TGCAGTGCTAGAGACCTCCCGGGCATCAACAGTGAGCAGTTCTTC.

This clonotype occurred many times. The chain carries TRBV6-1 and TRBJ2-4, with TRBD1 identical over 7 bases. V was clipped by 6 bases and J by 5 bases; unmatched bases: 7. The germline gives CDR1 MNHNS, CDR2 SASEGT. The CDR3 is 14 amino acids. The CDR3 region is CASSPDRVQNIQYF. CDR3 bases: TGTGCCAGCAGCCCCGACAGGGTTCAAAACATTCAGTACTTC.

Only a few counts were recorded for this clonotype. The chain uses TRBV18 and TRBJ1-2; D gene unclear. The CDR3 has 11 amino acids. Per germline, CDR1 KGHSH and CDR2 LQKENI. V lost 8 bases to trimming and J lost 8 bases, with 12 bases between them. CDR3 nucleotide sequence: TGTGCCAGCGCCGAGAGGGAGGGCTACACCTTC. Its protein product is CASAEREGYTF.

This clonotype was observed a few times. This chain uses TRBV6-5 with TRBJ2-7, with D unresolved. CDR1 is MNHEY, CDR2 SVGAGI, per germline. There are 13 residues in the CDR3. The V gene lost 0 bases and the J gene lost 3 bases, with 6 bases spanning the gap. The CDR3 DNA reads TGTGCCAGCAGTTACTCAGGTTTCTACGAGCAGTACTTC. This codes for CASSYSGFYEQYF.

The table lists this clonotype with a few counts. The genes are TRBV5-1 and TRBJ2-3; 8 bases match TRBD2. Germline assignment: CDR1 SGHRS and CDR2 YFSETQ. This CDR3 spans 14 amino acids. Losses at the gene ends were 4 bases for V and 6 bases for J; bases not matched to a gene: 7. The CDR3 nucleotides read TGCGCCAGCAGCCCCGGACGGGAGGGGGATACGCAGTATTTT. Translation gives CASSPGREGDTQYF. Filled out from reference TRBV5-1 and TRBJ2-3, the complete variable domain reads KAGVTQTPRYLIKTRGQQVTLSCSPISGHRSVSWYQQTPGQGLQFLFEYFSETQRNKGNFPGRFSGRQFSNSRSEMNVSTLELGDSALYLCASSPGREGDTQYFGPGTRLTVL.

This chain uses TRBV12-3 or TRBV12-4 with TRBJ2-5, with D possibly matching TRBD2 (6 bases). This CDR3 is built from 17 residues. Trimming took 2 bases from V and 1 from J, leaving 17 bases between them. CDR3 loop: CASSLSIFRRGQETQYF. DNA of the CDR3: TGTGCCAGCAGTTTAAGTATATTCCGGAGGGGCCAAGAGACCCAGTACTTC.

The genes are TRBV12-3 or TRBV12-4 and TRBJ2-7; possibly TRBD2 for D (7 bases). The CDR3 is 15 amino acids. V lost 0 bases and J lost 6, with 15 bases in between. The CDR3 DNA reads as TGTGCCAGCAGTTTAGCGGGGGGGCCGTCGGGCGAGCAGTACTTC. Translation: CASSLAGGPSGEQYF.

As for this clonotype: A much larger clone differs by one base, so this may be a read error. The rearrangement uses TRBV28 and TRBJ2-7, with 7 nucleotides matching TRBD2. The CDR3 extends over 15 amino acids. CDR1 and CDR2 (germline): MDHEN, SYDVKM. Here the CDR3 DNA reads TGTGCCAGCAGTTTTTCGGGGGGAGCCGGCTACGAGCAGTCCTTC. This encodes CASSFSGGAGYEQSF.